The T cell receptor beta chain described here comes from a study of blood T cells in healthy people across ages. Study-wide results and limits: Possibly, changes in expanded clonotypes were confounded because donor CMV status was unknown. Among long-lived donors, naive CD4+ cells were more numerous and diversity higher than in aged donors. The recorded TCR beta diversity per million T cells decreased in a roughly linear manner with age.

Alongside a J-beta primer mix, a sample-barcoded 5' primer served in a second PCR lasting roughly 6 to 11 cycles. Via MiXCR, TCRdb re-called the 5' RACE reads, giving one row per CDR3 protein. The table shows fewer than 1 million distinct CDR3 sequences, with 44% occurring only once. This clonotype was observed a handful of times. Antigen: not known. The germline V gene encodes CDR1 LGHDT and CDR2 YNNKEL (reference sequence). Trimming removed 3 bases at V and 1 base at J, with 14 bases between. This CDR3 region has 16 residues. V usage is TRBV3-1 and J usage is TRBJ2-3; D is uncertain. The TCR comes from a man aged 55 to 70 in good health. The sequenced sample was blood. DNA for the CDR3: TGTGCCAGCAGCCAGCACGGCCTCATCGGCACAGATACGCAGTATTTT. Protein product: CASSQHGLIGTDTQYF.